These T cell receptor beta chains were read from a single sample in a study of CD8 T cells in ankylosing spondylitis. MiXCR was run by TCRdb on the 5' RACE reads, yielding one entry per CDR3 protein. The sample lists under 300,000 distinct CDR3 sequences, about 10% occurring once. Sequencing was done on a sample of blood, either unsorted or a sorted T cell fraction (not recorded which). These receptors were collected from a male donor with ankylosing spondylitis or in good health (not recorded which). Both conserved end residues are part of each CDR3. The D gene is left open where the match is weak. Size tells how often a clone was seen (once, few, many) or the class of an expanded clone, and some rows leave it out.

D gene: -
clone size: many
V gene: TRBV28
J gene: TRBJ2-7
CDR3 DNA: TGTGCCAGCAGTTTATCTAGTTTGTACGAGCAGTACTTC
CDR3 protein: CASSLSSLYEQYF

D gene: -
clone size: few
V gene: TRBV6-1
J gene: TRBJ1-2
CDR3 DNA: TGTGCCACCGAGGGGTCCGGTAACTATGGCTACACCTTC
CDR3 protein: CATEGSGNYGYTF

D gene: -
clone size: few
V gene: TRBV16
J gene: TRBJ1-6
CDR3 DNA: TGTGCCAGCAGCCACTGGAATTCACCCCTCCACTTT
CDR3 protein: CASSHWNSPLHF

D gene: -
clone size: few
V gene: TRBV20-1
J gene: TRBJ2-2
CDR3 DNA: TGCAGTGCCGCGAAAACTCGCCAGGGAACCGGGGAGCTGTTTTTT
CDR3 protein: CSAAKTRQGTGELFF

D gene: TRBD1
clone size: -
V gene: TRBV27
J gene: TRBJ1-2
CDR3 DNA: TGTGCCAGCAGTCCAATTGACAGGGTCGATGGCTACACCTTC
CDR3 protein: CASSPIDRVDGYTF

D gene: TRBD2
clone size: many
V gene: TRBV20-1
J gene: TRBJ2-1
CDR3 DNA: TGCAGTGCTAGAGGAGTTTGGGGGACTAGCGGGAGTCTTGAGCAGTTCTTC
CDR3 protein: CSARGVWGTSGSLEQFF

D gene: -
clone size: many
V gene: TRBV7-8
J gene: TRBJ2-2
CDR3 DNA: TGTGCCAGCAGCTACAACAGGGTGTCCGGGGAGCTGTTTTTT
CDR3 protein: CASSYNRVSGELFF

D gene: -
clone size: many
V gene: TRBV3-1
J gene: TRBJ2-7
CDR3 DNA: TGTGCCAGCAGCCAAGCCGCCCTAGGGTTCGACGAGCAGTACTTC
CDR3 protein: CASSQAALGFDEQYF

D gene: TRBD2
clone size: few
V gene: TRBV20-1
J gene: TRBJ2-7
CDR3 DNA: TGCAGTGCTACTTTTGGCGGGACTAGAAACATCTACGAGCAGTACTTC
CDR3 protein: CSATFGGTRNIYEQYF

D gene: -
clone size: -
V gene: TRBV20-1
J gene: TRBJ2-5
CDR3 DNA: TGCAGCCCCACAGAGGGGGGTTCAGAGACCCAGTACTTC
CDR3 protein: CSPTEGGSETQYF

D gene: -
clone size: many
V gene: TRBV4-2
J gene: TRBJ2-1
CDR3 DNA: TGTGCCAGCAGCCAAGATCGCGGGGGCGGGAGCTCCTACAATGAGCAGTTCTTC
CDR3 protein: CASSQDRGGGSSYNEQFF

D gene: TRBD2
clone size: many
V gene: TRBV20-1
J gene: TRBJ2-1
CDR3 DNA: TGCAGTGCTACGGGACTAGCCGAGATCGGGTCCTACAATGAGCAGTTCTTC
CDR3 protein: CSATGLAEIGSYNEQFF

D gene: -
clone size: many
V gene: TRBV20-1
J gene: TRBJ2-4
CDR3 DNA: TGCAGTGCTAGAGGTACTAGCACAAACATTCAGTACTTC
CDR3 protein: CSARGTSTNIQYF

D gene: TRBD2
clone size: -
V gene: TRBV7-2
J gene: TRBJ2-1
CDR3 DNA: TGTGCCAGCAGCCGGGGGGGGGCTAGATCACGGTCTGAGCAGTTCTTC
CDR3 protein: CASSRGGARSRSEQFF

D gene: -
clone size: many
V gene: TRBV12-3/TRBV12-4
J gene: TRBJ2-1
CDR3 DNA: TGTGCCAGCAGCCCCACTAGAACCAATGAGCAGTTCTTC
CDR3 protein: CASSPTRTNEQFF

D gene: TRBD2
clone size: -
V gene: TRBV10-3
J gene: TRBJ2-7
CDR3 DNA: TGTGCCATCAGTTGGGAGGGATCCTACGAGCAGTACTTC
CDR3 protein: CAISWEGSYEQYF

D gene: -
clone size: few
V gene: TRBV29-1
J gene: TRBJ2-2
CDR3 DNA: TGCAGCGCCCAGCCGACATTCCCCGGGGAGCTGTTTTTT
CDR3 protein: CSAQPTFPGELFF

D gene: -
clone size: many
V gene: TRBV5-1
J gene: TRBJ2-7
CDR3 DNA: TGCGCCAGCAGCGCCGGACTATCCTACGAGCAGTACTTC
CDR3 protein: CASSAGLSYEQYF

D gene: -
clone size: many
V gene: TRBV10-3
J gene: TRBJ2-3
CDR3 DNA: TGTGCCATCAGTGAGGACTTGACGCAGTATTTT
CDR3 protein: CAISEDLTQYF

D gene: -
clone size: many
V gene: TRBV14
J gene: TRBJ2-1
CDR3 DNA: TGTGCCAGCCGAAGGTTGGAGGGCAATGAGCAGTTCTTC
CDR3 protein: CASRRLEGNEQFF

D gene: -
clone size: many
V gene: TRBV6-5
J gene: TRBJ1-1
CDR3 DNA: TGTGCCAGCAGTTACGGGCAGATGAACACTGAAGCTTTCTTT
CDR3 protein: CASSYGQMNTEAFF